Given below is one T cell receptor beta chain in context. Antigen: not known. Researchers ran the PCR with 60 Vbeta and 13 Jbeta primers. Repertoires were generated with immunoSEQ multiplex PCR, while TCRdb's copy carries only in-frame clones and drops some. This sample has 150,000 to 200,000 clones, with roughly four fifths found just once. These data come from a study of cytomegalovirus exposure and HLA in healthy donors. Study-level results: Analysis was performed later, and it showed HLA-associated TCR beta chains to be more clonally expanded than equally common others. HLA alleles showed associations with 15,000 to 20,000 TCR beta sequences in a later analysis, at a 0.05 false discovery rate.

Germline V gene data show CDR1 as SGHTA and CDR2 as FQGNSA. Unmatched junction bases numbered 12, after V lost 5 bases and J lost 8 bases. CDR3 length: 16 amino acids. The clonotype was recovered from a female donor in good health and CMV-seronegative. The chain carries TRBV7-2 and TRBJ2-1; TRBD2 matches at 10 bases. The sequenced sample consisted of PBMCs. CDR3 sequence (DNA): TGTGCCAGCAGCCAGAGGACTAGCGGACCCATCGATGAGCAGTTCTTC. Translating it yields CASSQRTSGPIDEQFF.